The clone carrying this TCR beta chain was observed at least ten times. The data were obtained in a study of identical twins. Template switching (which added a universal primer site) was used, and cDNA carried unique molecular identifiers. TCRdb re-analysed the 5' RACE reads in MiXCR, keeping a single row per CDR3 protein. This table holds roughly 150,000 distinct CDR3 sequences, 3.5% found once. Germline assignment: CDR1 ENHRY and CDR2 SYGVKD. V dropped 4 bases and J dropped 7; count of bases not matched to a gene: 14. This CDR3 has 17 amino acids. The V call is TRBV10-3, the J call TRBJ2-2; TRBD1 matches at 8 bases. Sequenced material: memory T cells sorted from blood. The receptor comes from a man between 18 and 35 years old in good health. CDR3 sequence: CAISGLQGAVVGGELFF. CDR3 bases: TGTGCCATCAGTGGACTCCAGGGGGCGGTCGTTGGCGGGGAGCTGTTTTTT.